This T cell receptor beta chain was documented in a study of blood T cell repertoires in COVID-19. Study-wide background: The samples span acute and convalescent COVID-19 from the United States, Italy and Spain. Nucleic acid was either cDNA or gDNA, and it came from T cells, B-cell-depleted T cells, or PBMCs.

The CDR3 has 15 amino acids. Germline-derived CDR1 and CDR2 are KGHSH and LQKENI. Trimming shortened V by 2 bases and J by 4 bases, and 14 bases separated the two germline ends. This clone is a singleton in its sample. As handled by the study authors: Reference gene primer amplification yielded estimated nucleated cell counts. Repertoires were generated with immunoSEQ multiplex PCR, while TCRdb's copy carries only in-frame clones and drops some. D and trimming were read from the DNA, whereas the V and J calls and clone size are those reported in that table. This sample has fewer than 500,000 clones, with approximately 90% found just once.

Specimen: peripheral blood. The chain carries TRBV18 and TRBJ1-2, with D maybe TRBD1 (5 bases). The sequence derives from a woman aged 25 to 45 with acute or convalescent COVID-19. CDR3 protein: CASSPGVGASYGYTF. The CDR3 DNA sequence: TGTGCCAGCTCACCAGGCGTAGGGGCCAGCTATGGCTACACCTTC.